The text below deals with one T cell receptor (beta chain). This sample stems from a study of CD8 T cells in Susac syndrome. Reverse transcription of roughly 0.5 to 1 ug RNA used random hexamers. TCRdb called the immunoSEQ multiplex PCR reads again in MiXCR, with one record for every CDR3 protein. The sample comprises 130,000 to 150,000 distinct CDR3 sequences, over 85% of which are singletons, and approximately 0.3% rests with the top ten. V lost 6 bases and J lost 0, with 16 bases in between. This CDR3 has 16 residues. The sequence came from a human donor in good health. Source material: CD8+ T cells from PBMCs. The chain links TRBV12-3 or TRBV12-4 to TRBJ2-3, with TRBD1 as a possible D gene (6 bases). The CDR3, as DNA: TGTGCCAGCAGCCCAGGGGCGGTAGTGAGCACAGATACGCAGTATTTT. It encodes CASSPGAVVSTDTQYF.